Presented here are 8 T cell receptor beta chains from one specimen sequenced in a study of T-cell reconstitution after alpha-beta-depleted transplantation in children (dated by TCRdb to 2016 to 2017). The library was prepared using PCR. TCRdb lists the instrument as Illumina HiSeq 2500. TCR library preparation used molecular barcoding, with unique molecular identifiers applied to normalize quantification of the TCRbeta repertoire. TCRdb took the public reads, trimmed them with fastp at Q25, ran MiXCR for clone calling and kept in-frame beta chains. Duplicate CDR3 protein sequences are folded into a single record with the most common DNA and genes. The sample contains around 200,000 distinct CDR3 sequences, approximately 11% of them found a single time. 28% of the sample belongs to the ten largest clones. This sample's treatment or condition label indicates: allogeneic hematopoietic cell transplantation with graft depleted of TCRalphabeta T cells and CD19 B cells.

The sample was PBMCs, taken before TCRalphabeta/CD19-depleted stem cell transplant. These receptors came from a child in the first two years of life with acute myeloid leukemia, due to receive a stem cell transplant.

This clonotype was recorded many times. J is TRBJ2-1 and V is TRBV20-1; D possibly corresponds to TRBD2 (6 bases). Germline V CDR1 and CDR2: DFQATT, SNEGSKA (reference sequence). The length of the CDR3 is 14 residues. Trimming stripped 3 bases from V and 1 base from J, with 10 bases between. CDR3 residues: CSASGSRSYNEQFF. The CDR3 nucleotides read TGCAGTGCTAGCGGGAGCCGTTCCTACAATGAGCAGTTCTTC.

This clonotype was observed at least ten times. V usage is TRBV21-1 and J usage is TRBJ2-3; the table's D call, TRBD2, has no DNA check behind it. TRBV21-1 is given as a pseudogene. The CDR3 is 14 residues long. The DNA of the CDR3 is TGTGCCAAGTCTAGCGGGAGTTCGTCAGATACGCAGTATTTT. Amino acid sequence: CAKSSGSSSDTQYF.

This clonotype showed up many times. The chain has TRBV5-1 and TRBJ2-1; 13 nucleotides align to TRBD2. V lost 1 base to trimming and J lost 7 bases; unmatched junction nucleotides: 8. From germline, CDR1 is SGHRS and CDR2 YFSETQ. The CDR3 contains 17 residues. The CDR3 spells CASSLSTSGRRANEQFF. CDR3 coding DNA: TGCGCCAGCAGCTTGTCGACTAGCGGGAGGAGGGCTAATGAGCAGTTCTTC.

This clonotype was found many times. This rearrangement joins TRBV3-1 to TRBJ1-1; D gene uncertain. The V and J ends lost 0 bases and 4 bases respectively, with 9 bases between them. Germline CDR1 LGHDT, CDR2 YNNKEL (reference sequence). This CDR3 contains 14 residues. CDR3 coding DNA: TGTGCCAGCAGCCAAGATGGATCCGGCACTGAAGCTTTCTTT. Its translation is CASSQDGSGTEAFF.

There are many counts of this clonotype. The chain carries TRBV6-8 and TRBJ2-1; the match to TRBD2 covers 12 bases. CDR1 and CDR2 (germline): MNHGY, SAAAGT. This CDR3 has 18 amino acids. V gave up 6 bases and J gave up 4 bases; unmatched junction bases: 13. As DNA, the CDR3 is TGTGCCAGCAGCCCCCGCGGCAGGACTAGCGGGAAATACAATGAGCAGTTCTTC. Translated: CASSPRGRTSGKYNEQFF.

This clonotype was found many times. The CDR3 DNA reads as TGTGCCAGCAGCCCCCGGTGGGGCACAGATACGCAGTATTTT. Encoded protein: CASSPRWGTDTQYF. J is TRBJ2-3 and V is TRBV12-3 or TRBV12-4; D is unclear. The CDR3 is made up of 14 amino acids. The V end lost 6 bases, the J end lost 1 base, and 11 bases lay between the germline ends.

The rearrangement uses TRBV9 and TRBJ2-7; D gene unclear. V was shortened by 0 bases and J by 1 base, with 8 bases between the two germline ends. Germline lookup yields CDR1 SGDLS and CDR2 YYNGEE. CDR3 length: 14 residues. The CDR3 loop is CASSVGSQSYEQYF. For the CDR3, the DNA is TGTGCCAGCAGCGTAGGGTCCCAGTCCTACGAGCAGTACTTC.

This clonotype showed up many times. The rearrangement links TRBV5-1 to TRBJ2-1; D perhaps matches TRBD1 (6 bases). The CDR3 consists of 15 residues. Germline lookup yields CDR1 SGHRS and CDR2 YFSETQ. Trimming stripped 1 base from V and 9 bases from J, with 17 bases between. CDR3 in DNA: TGCGCCAGCAGCTTGTCAGCGGCTCAAGGGGGTGAGCAGTTCTTC. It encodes CASSLSAAQGGEQFF.